The source of this T cell receptor beta chain is a study of T cell changes during pregnancy in multiple sclerosis. TCRdb's copy holds only in-frame clones and misses some; the assay was immunoSEQ multiplex PCR. The table lists some 130,000 clones, 95% to 98% of them singletons. The ends were cut back, 2 bases at V and 5 bases at J, with 13 bases in the middle. Germline loops: CDR1 MGHRA, CDR2 YSYEKL. This CDR3 spans 15 amino acids. The sample was peripheral blood, taken after pregnancy. This chain connects TRBV4-1 to TRBJ2-1; D may be TRBD1 (6 bases). This clonotype was sampled from a female donor with multiple sclerosis, enrolled in a pregnancy study. The CDR3 reads CASSQLPEGDNEQFF. The CDR3 DNA is TGCGCCAGCAGCCAACTACCCGAGGGGGACAATGAGCAGTTCTTC.